This entry features one T cell receptor (beta chain) sequence. Repertoires were generated with immunoSEQ multiplex PCR, while TCRdb's copy carries only in-frame clones and drops some. The sample carries approximately 530,000 clones, roughly 95% recorded once. These data come from a study of shared clonotypes between healthy human individuals. After removal of 10 bases from V and 7 bases from J, the junction contained 6 bases not matched to a gene. Germline-derived CDR1 and CDR2 are ENHRY and SYGVKD. There are 13 residues in the CDR3. The chain has TRBV10-3 and TRBJ1-5; 11 bases fit TRBD1. The specimen was naive CD4+ T cells sorted from blood. Subset reported: CD45RA+ positively selected. This receptor was taken from a woman in her 30s in good health. The CDR3 DNA sequence: TGTGCCACAGGACAGGGGGCTGCCCAGCCCCAGCATTTT. The encoded protein is CATGQGAAQPQHF.